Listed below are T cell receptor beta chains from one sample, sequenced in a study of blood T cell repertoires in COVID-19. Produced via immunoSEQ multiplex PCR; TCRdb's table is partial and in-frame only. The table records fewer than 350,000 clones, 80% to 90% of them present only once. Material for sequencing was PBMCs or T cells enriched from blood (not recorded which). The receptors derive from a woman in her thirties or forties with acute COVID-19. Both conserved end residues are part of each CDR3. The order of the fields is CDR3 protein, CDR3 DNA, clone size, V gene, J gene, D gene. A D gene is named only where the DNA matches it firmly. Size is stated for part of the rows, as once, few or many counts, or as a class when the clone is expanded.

CDR3: CASSIASVTGTPYGYTF
DNA: TGTGCCAGTAGTATAGCCTCCGTGACAGGGACCCCCTATGGCTACACCTTC
size: -
V: TRBV19
J: TRBJ1-2
D: TRBD1

CDR3: CASSHKQGNQPQHF
DNA: TGCGCCAGCAGCCACAAACAGGGTAATCAGCCCCAGCATTTT
size: -
V: TRBV4-3
J: TRBJ1-5
D: -

CDR3: CAELLGGQCGSPLHF
DNA: TGTGCCGAGCTGCTGGGGGGACAGTGCGGTTCACCCCTCCACTTT
size: -
V: TRBV19
J: TRBJ1-6
D: TRBD1

CDR3: CASSLSRQSYNEQFF
DNA: TGTGCCAGCAGCTTATCTAGGCAGTCCTACAATGAGCAGTTCTTC
size: once
V: TRBV11-2
J: TRBJ2-1
D: -

CDR3: CASSLGLAGDLRETQYF
DNA: TGTGCCAGCAGTTTAGGACTAGCGGGAGACCTCCGAGAGACCCAGTACTTC
size: -
V: TRBV28
J: TRBJ2-5
D: TRBD2

CDR3: CASSLVREETQYF
DNA: TGTGCCAGCAGCTTAGTAAGGGAGGAGACCCAGTACTTC
size: -
V: TRBV7-2
J: TRBJ2-5
D: -

CDR3: CASSLVLAGYNEQFF
DNA: TGTGCCAGCAGTTTAGTACTAGCGGGGTACAATGAGCAGTTCTTC
size: -
V: TRBV28
J: TRBJ2-1
D: TRBD2

CDR3: CASSLAGGFGYTF
DNA: TGCGCCAGCAGCTTAGCGGGCGGATTCGGCTACACCTTC
size: -
V: TRBV4-3
J: TRBJ1-2
D: -

CDR3: CASSYGGQTQNYGYTF
DNA: TGTGCCAGCAGTTACGGGGGACAGACTCAGAACTATGGCTACACCTTC
size: -
V: TRBV6-2/TRBV6-3
J: TRBJ1-2
D: TRBD1

CDR3: CASSVTQTGGHNEQFF
DNA: TGTGCCAGCAGTGTCACACAGACAGGGGGGCACAATGAGCAGTTCTTC
size: -
V: TRBV6-1
J: TRBJ2-1
D: TRBD1

CDR3: CASSLNVFQGGYTF
DNA: TGTGCCAGCAGTTTAAATGTTTTTCAGGGGGGCTACACCTTC
size: -
V: TRBV27
J: TRBJ1-2
D: -

CDR3: CASSPYQGSGANVLTF
DNA: TGTGCCAGCTCACCTTACCAGGGCTCTGGGGCCAACGTCCTGACTTTC
size: -
V: TRBV18
J: TRBJ2-6
D: -

CDR3: CASSSGTGLPQHF
DNA: TGTGCCAGCAGCTCCGGGACAGGGTTGCCCCAGCATTTT
size: -
V: TRBV7-9
J: TRBJ1-5
D: TRBD1

CDR3: CASSQDTAANYGYTF
DNA: TGTGCCAGCAGCCAAGATACCGCAGCTAACTATGGCTACACCTTC
size: -
V: TRBV3-1/TRBV3-2
J: TRBJ1-2
D: -

CDR3: CASSLAGLAGATGELFF
DNA: TGTGCCAGCAGTTTGGCGGGACTAGCGGGAGCCACCGGGGAGCTGTTTTTT
size: -
V: TRBV28
J: TRBJ2-2
D: TRBD2

CDR3: CASNGAGGSNQPQHF
DNA: TGTGCCAGCAATGGGGCAGGGGGGAGCAATCAGCCCCAGCATTTT
size: -
V: TRBV27
J: TRBJ1-5
D: TRBD1

CDR3: CASSLFEYEQYF
DNA: TGTGCCAGCAGCTTGTTCGAGTACGAGCAGTACTTC
size: -
V: TRBV5-5
J: TRBJ2-7
D: -

CDR3: CASSPGGRVGETQYF
DNA: TGTGCCAGCAGCCCGGGGGGTAGGGTCGGAGAGACCCAGTACTTC
size: few
V: TRBV7-2
J: TRBJ2-5
D: TRBD2

CDR3: CASNQGLGAGTEAFF
DNA: TGCGCCAGCAATCAGGGGCTTGGGGCGGGCACTGAAGCTTTCTTT
size: -
V: TRBV5-1
J: TRBJ1-1
D: -

CDR3: CASSPGQGQPQHF
DNA: TGTGCCAGCTCACCCGGACAGGGACAGCCCCAGCATTTT
size: few
V: TRBV18
J: TRBJ1-5
D: TRBD1

CDR3: CASTPPVAGIDTQYF
DNA: TGTGCCAGCACTCCGCCGGTAGCGGGCATAGATACGCAGTATTTT
size: once
V: TRBV28
J: TRBJ2-3
D: TRBD2

CDR3: CASSVTGDSGNTIYF
DNA: TGTGCCAGCTCAGTGACAGGCGACTCTGGAAACACCATATATTTT
size: -
V: TRBV18
J: TRBJ1-3
D: -

CDR3: CASRAGTHNSPLHF
DNA: TGTGCCAGCAGGGCCGGGACACATAATTCACCCCTCCACTTT
size: -
V: TRBV2
J: TRBJ1-6
D: -

CDR3: CASSLGTVQSPLHF
DNA: TGTGCCAGCAGTTTGGGCACCGTCCAATCACCCCTCCACTTT
size: once
V: TRBV27
J: TRBJ1-6
D: -

CDR3: CASLRTSARNEQFF
DNA: TGTGCCAGCCTTAGGACTAGCGCCCGCAATGAGCAGTTCTTC
size: -
V: TRBV13
J: TRBJ2-1
D: TRBD2

CDR3: CASSLIPGQGSNLYGYTF
DNA: TGTGCCAGCAGCTTGATCCCGGGACAGGGAAGTAATCTTTATGGCTACACCTTC
size: -
V: TRBV13
J: TRBJ1-2
D: TRBD1

CDR3: CASSLQGGTGELFF
DNA: TGCGCCAGCAGCTTACAGGGTGGCACCGGGGAGCTGTTTTTT
size: -
V: TRBV5-1
J: TRBJ2-2
D: -

CDR3: CASSLKGGPNYGYTF
DNA: TGTGCCAGCAGCTTAAAAGGGGGCCCCAACTATGGCTACACCTTC
size: once
V: TRBV11-2
J: TRBJ1-2
D: TRBD1

CDR3: CASSSDGTSGRPNEQFF
DNA: TGTGCCAGCAGTTCTGACGGGACTAGCGGGAGGCCAAATGAGCAGTTCTTC
size: -
V: TRBV27
J: TRBJ2-1
D: TRBD2

CDR3: CAISEGAYEQYF
DNA: TGTGCCATCAGTGAGGGAGCCTACGAGCAGTACTTC
size: -
V: TRBV10-3
J: TRBJ2-7
D: -

CDR3: CASSQGDRVREQYF
DNA: TGTGCCAGCAGCCAAGGAGACAGGGTTCGCGAGCAGTACTTC
size: -
V: TRBV3-1/TRBV3-2
J: TRBJ2-7
D: TRBD1

CDR3: CASALETGGSQETQYF
DNA: TGTGCCAGCGCCTTGGAGACAGGGGGTTCTCAAGAGACCCAGTACTTC
size: -
V: TRBV21-1
J: TRBJ2-5
D: -

CDR3: CASSTRQSSYNSPLHF
DNA: TGTGCCAGCAGCACCCGACAGAGCTCCTATAATTCACCCCTCCACTTT
size: few
V: TRBV13
J: TRBJ1-6
D: -

CDR3: CASEGRGQWVSYNEQFF
DNA: TGTGCCAGCGAGGGCAGGGGCCAGTGGGTCTCCTACAATGAGCAGTTCTTC
size: -
V: TRBV7-9
J: TRBJ2-1
D: -

CDR3: CASSQPGGGPAGYTF
DNA: TGCGCCAGCAGCCAACCAGGCGGGGGGCCGGCTGGCTACACCTTC
size: -
V: TRBV4-3
J: TRBJ1-2
D: -